The 8 T cell receptor beta chains below come from one sample, sequenced in a study of vaccination and CD4 T cells after COVID-19. Treatment denoted: roughly 11-day PBMC culture with coronavirus spike peptide pools or control peptides (ViraFEST assay). Their recognized antigens are unknown. The Oncomine TCR Beta short-read assay was applied to DNA of cultured CD4+ T cells. TCRdb itself ran the PCR reads through MiXCR, one entry per CDR3 protein. The table records roughly 14,000 distinct CDR3 sequences, around 59% of them present only once. Material: CD4+ T cells from blood, cultured in vitro. The receptors were sampled from a human donor who had recovered from COVID-19.

This clonotype was seen a few times. The J gene is TRBJ2-3, the V gene TRBV27, with 10 bases lining up with TRBD2. CDR3 length: 18 residues. The ends lost 5 bases at V and 2 bases at J; junction bases unmatched: 13. The germline V gene has CDR1 MNHEY and CDR2 SMNVEV (reference sequence). DNA for the CDR3: TGTGCCAGCAGTCGAACAGTGTTAGCGGGAGGTAACACAGATACGCAGTATTTT. This codes for CASSRTVLAGGNTDTQYF.

The rearrangement links TRBV27 to TRBJ2-2, with 9 bases matching TRBD2. Germline trimming cut 6 bases from V and 5 bases from J; bases unmatched to any gene: 10. The CDR3 is 16 amino acids. The germline V gene encodes CDR1 MNHEY and CDR2 SMNVEV (reference sequence). CDR3 bases: TGTGCCAGCAGAGCCTGGAGCGGGAGGAGGACCGGGGAGCTGTTTTTT. Its protein product is CASRAWSGRRTGELFF.

In this sample, this clonotype turned up a few times. CDR3: CASRGTLGYYGYTF. DNA for the CDR3: TGTGCCAGCAGGGGGACTTTGGGGTACTATGGCTACACCTTC. The rearrangement uses TRBV2 and TRBJ1-2, with a weak D call TRBD1 (5 bases). Trimming pared 6 bases from V and 3 bases from J, leaving 14 bases between. Per germline, CDR1 SNHLY and CDR2 FYNNEI. The CDR3 has 14 residues.

The chain is built from TRBV9 and TRBJ2-4; 12 bases agree with TRBD2. The CDR3 consists of 16 residues. V shed 4 bases, J shed 6 bases, and the junction held 8 bases outside the gene matches. Germline values: CDR1 SGDLS, CDR2 YYNGEE. In nucleotides, the CDR3 is TGTGCCAGCAGCCTAGCCGCTAGCGGGAGGGTAAACATTCAGTACTTC. Residues: CASSLAASGRVNIQYF.

This clonotype was observed a single time. The chain joins TRBV2 to TRBJ1-6, with 8 bases aligning to TRBD1. Trimming cost V 8 bases and J 9 bases; bases outside gene matches: 9. There are 14 residues in the CDR3. The germline gives CDR1 SNHLY, CDR2 FYNNEI. In nucleotides, the CDR3 is TGTGCCAGCTTTACAGGGGGTCGTAGTTCACCCCTCCACTTT. Translated, it gives CASFTGGRSSPLHF.

The V and J genes are TRBV7-8 and TRBJ1-2; no reliable D call. Trimming cost V 1 base and J 0 bases, with 6 bases left between them. The germline CDR1 and CDR2 sequences are SGHVS and FQNEAQ. The CDR3 spans 14 residues. The DNA for the CDR3 is TGTGCCAGCAGCTTAGGACGGTCTAACTATGGCTACACCTTC. Translation gives CASSLGRSNYGYTF.

This chain joins TRBV19 and TRBJ1-6; weak D call: TRBD1 (6 bases). This CDR3 region has 15 residues. V shed 6 bases and J shed 6 bases, with 15 bases lying between them. Germline lookup yields CDR1 LNHDA and CDR2 SQIVND (reference sequence). Written as DNA, the CDR3 is TGTGCCAGTAGGCCCCGGACAGAGAGTAATTCACCCCTCCACTTT. It specifies CASRPRTESNSPLHF.

The chain employs TRBV28 and TRBJ1-2; D is unresolved. V was shortened by 5 bases and J by 8 bases, with 12 bases between the two germline ends. The germline gives CDR1 MDHEN, CDR2 SYDVKM. The CDR3 is 12 amino acids. The CDR3 sequence: CASSPQSDGYTF. In nucleotides, the CDR3 is TGTGCCAGCAGTCCGCAGTCAGACGGCTACACCTTC.